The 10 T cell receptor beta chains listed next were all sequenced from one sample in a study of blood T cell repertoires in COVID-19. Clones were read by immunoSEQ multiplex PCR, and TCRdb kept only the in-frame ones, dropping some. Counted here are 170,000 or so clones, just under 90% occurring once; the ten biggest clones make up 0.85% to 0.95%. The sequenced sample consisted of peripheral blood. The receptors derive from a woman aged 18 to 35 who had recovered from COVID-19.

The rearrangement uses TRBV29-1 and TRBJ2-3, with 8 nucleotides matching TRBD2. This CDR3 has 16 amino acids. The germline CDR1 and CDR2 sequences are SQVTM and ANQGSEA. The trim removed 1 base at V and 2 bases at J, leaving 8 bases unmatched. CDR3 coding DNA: TGCAGCGTTGAAGGGGGGGTGACTAGCGTCACAGATACGCAGTATTTT. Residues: CSVEGGVTSVTDTQYF.

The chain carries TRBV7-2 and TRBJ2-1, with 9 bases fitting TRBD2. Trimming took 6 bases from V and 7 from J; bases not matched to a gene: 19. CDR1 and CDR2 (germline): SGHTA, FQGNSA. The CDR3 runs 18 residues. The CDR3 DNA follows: TGTGCCAGCAGGCATAACCCCGAGCTGCGGGGGGGCGGTAATGAGCAGTTCTTC. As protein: CASRHNPELRGGGNEQFF.

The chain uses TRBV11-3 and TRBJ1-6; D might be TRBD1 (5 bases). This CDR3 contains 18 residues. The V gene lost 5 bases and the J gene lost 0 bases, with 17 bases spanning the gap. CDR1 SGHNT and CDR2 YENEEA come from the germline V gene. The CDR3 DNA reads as TGTGCCAGCAGCACTAGGAGGGACCGGAGCTCCTATAATTCACCCCTCCACTTT. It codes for CASSTRRDRSSYNSPLHF.

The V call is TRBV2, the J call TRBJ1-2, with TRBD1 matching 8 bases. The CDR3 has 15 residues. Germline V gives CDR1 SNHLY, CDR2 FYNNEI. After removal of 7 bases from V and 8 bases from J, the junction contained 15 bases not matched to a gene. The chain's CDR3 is CASNTIFGQGGGYTF. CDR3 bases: TGTGCCAGCAATACCATTTTTGGACAGGGAGGAGGCTACACCTTC.

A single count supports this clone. CDR3 amino acids: CASSEDRVADTQYF. CDR3 in DNA: TGTGCCAGCAGCGAGGACAGGGTGGCAGATACGCAGTATTTT. This chain uses TRBV7-3 with TRBJ2-3; 8 bases fit TRBD1. The germline CDR1 and CDR2 sequences are SGHTA and FQGTGA. J gave up 4 bases and V 5 bases, and 5 bases lay outside the gene matches. The length of the CDR3 is 14 residues.

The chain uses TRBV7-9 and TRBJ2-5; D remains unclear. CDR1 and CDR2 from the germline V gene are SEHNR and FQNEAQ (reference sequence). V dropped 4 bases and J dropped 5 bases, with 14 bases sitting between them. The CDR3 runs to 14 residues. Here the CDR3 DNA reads TGTGCCAGCAGCTCTTCGATAGTACGGGAGACCCAGTACTTC. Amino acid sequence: CASSSSIVRETQYF.

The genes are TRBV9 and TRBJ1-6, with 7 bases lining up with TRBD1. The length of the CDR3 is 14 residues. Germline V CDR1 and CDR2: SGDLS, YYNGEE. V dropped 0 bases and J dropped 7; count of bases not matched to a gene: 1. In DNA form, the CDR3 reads TGTGCCAGCAGCGTAGGACAGGGAAATTCACCCCTCCACTTT. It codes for CASSVGQGNSPLHF.

CDR3 sequence: CASSLDEGSPEAFF. For the CDR3, the DNA is TGTGCCAGCAGCTTAGATGAGGGATCGCCTGAAGCTTTCTTT. The chain uses TRBV7-9 and TRBJ1-1; the D is unclear. There are 14 residues in the CDR3. Between the trimmed V and J ends, which lost 1 base and 6 bases, there was a span of 12 bases. CDR1 and CDR2 (germline): SEHNR, FQNEAQ (reference sequence).

The CDR3 loop reads CASSFEVAGIETQYF. The CDR3 nucleotides read TGTGCCAGCAGTTTTGAAGTAGCGGGGATTGAGACCCAGTACTTC. The chain uses TRBV27 and TRBJ2-5; TRBD2 matches at 8 bases. This CDR3 has 15 amino acids. With 3 bases clipped from V and 5 bases from J, the junction kept 8 bases outside the gene matches. The germline gives CDR1 MNHEY, CDR2 SMNVEV (reference sequence).

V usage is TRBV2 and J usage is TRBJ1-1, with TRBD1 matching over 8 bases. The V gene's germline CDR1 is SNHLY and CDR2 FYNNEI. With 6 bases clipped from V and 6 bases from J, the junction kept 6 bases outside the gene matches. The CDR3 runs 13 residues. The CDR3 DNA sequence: TGTGCCAGCAGCCCAGGGGGCAGGGCTGAAGCTTTCTTT. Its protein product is CASSPGGRAEAFF. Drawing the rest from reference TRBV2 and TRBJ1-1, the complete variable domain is EPEVTQTPSHQVTQMGQEVILRCVPISNHLYFYWYRQILGQKVEFLVSFYNNEISEKSEIFDDQFSVERPDGSNFTLKIRSTKLEDSAMYFCASSPGGRAEAFFGQGTRLTVV.